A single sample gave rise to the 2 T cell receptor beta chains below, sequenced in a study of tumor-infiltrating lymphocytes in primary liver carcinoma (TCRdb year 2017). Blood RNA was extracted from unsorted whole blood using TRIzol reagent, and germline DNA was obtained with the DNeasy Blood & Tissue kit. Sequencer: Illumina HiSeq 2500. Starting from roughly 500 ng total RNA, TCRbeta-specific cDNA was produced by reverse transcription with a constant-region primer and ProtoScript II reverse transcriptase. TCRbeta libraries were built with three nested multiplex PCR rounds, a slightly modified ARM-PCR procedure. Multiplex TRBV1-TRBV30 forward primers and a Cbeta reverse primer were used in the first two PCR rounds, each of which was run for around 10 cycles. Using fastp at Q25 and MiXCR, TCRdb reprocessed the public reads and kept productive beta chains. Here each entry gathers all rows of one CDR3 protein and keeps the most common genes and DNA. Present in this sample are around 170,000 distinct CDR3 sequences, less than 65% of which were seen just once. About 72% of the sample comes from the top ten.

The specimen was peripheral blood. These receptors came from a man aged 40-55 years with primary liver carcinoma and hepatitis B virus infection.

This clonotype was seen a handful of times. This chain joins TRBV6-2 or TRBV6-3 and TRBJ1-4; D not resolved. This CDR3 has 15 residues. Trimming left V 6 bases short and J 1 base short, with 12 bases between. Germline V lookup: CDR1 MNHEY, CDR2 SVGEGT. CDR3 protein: CASSRQALTNEKLFF. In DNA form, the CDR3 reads TGTGCCAGCAGCCGCCAGGCATTAACTAATGAAAAACTGTTTTTT.

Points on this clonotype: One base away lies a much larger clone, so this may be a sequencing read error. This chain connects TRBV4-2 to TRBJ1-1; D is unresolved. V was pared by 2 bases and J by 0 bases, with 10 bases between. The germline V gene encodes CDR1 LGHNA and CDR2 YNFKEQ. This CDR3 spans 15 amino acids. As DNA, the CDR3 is TGTGCCAGCAGCCAAAGCGGAGCAATGAACACTGAAGCTTTCTTT. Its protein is CASSQSGAMNTEAFF.